This T cell receptor beta chain was obtained from a study of metastatic and nonmetastatic thyroid tumors (dated by TCRdb to between 2020 and 2021). Describing the broader study: Repertoires were compared across peripheral blood and tumor or nodule tissue samples from malignant and benign thyroid patients.

What the work shows at the level of the full study, not this receptor alone: TCR beta diversity was reported as significantly higher in malignant tumors than in benign nodules, in both blood and tumor samples.

The library was built by means of PCR. For sequencing, an Illumina HiSeq 4000 was employed. High-throughput sequencing was used to profile the CDR3 region of the TCR beta-chain in every patient. The original methods were these. A classifier to discriminate distant-metastatic papillary thyroid cancer patients was built from CDR3 differences across clinicopathological groups. The Shannon index was used to measure repertoire diversity, and the Morisita-Horn index was used to measure how similar tumor and blood repertoires were. TCRdb redid the processing of the public reads, applying fastp at Q25 and MiXCR, and retained in-frame beta chains. The V and J calls follow TCRdb's processing rather than the paper's. Within this sample are about 41,000 clones, with 20% to 25% of them counted one time only. The top ten hold more than 12% of the sample. About this clone: Which antigen it targets is not known. Base-call qualities are not available, and no considerably larger clone is one nucleotide away.

For CDR1 and CDR2, the germline V gene lists SNHLY and FYNNEI. From the cysteine up to the phenylalanine, the CDR3 has a length of 19 residues. The DNA shown is the 57-base CDR3, in frame from base 1. At the junction V is shortened by 1 base and J by 0 bases; bases outside the gene matches: 10. No patient had received any treatment before thyroid surgery. Patient clinical samples collected from the early 2010s to the late 2010s were retrospectively analysed using T-cell receptor beta sequencing. The V gene is TRBV2 and the J gene is TRBJ1-5, with 9 middle bases fitting TRBD1. This sequence originates from a female donor with papillary thyroid cancer or a benign thyroid nodule (not recorded which). Some clones in this sample may be carry-over from other donors' samples. Sequenced input: tumor tissue. The sequenced DNA is TGTGCCAGCAGTGAAGGGGGGACAGGGATTGGGCGTAGCAATCAGCCCCAGCATTTT. This codes for CASSEGGTGIGRSNQPQHF. Where the CDR3 stops, the reference TRBV2 and TRBJ1-5 genes take over; the full variable domain is EPEVTQTPSHQVTQMGQEVILRCVPISNHLYFYWYRQILGQKVEFLVSFYNNEISEKSEIFDDQFSVERPDGSNFTLKIRSTKLEDSAMYFCASSEGGTGIGRSNQPQHFGDGTRLSIL.